These T cell receptor beta chains were read from a single sample in a study of blood T cell repertoires in COVID-19. TCRdb keeps only in-frame clones here, not all; method: immunoSEQ multiplex PCR. The data hold tens of thousands of clones, with 81% observed a single time. Sequencing was carried out using peripheral blood. The source is a man at least 80 years old with acute or convalescent COVID-19. The CDR3 runs from the conserved cysteine through the conserved F or W. A D gene is named only where the DNA matches it firmly. Not every row has a clone size; where given, it reads once, few, many or a size class.

D: NA
size: NA
J: TRBJ2-1
V: TRBV7-9
DNA: TGTGCCAGCAGCTTAATGCAGGGTAGGTTGGATGAGCAGTTCTTC
CDR3: CASSLMQGRLDEQFF

D: TRBD1
size: NA
J: TRBJ2-7
V: TRBV18
DNA: TGTGCCAGCTCATCTACAGGGGGCAACGAGCAGTACTTC
CDR3: CASSSTGGNEQYF

D: TRBD2
size: NA
J: TRBJ2-6
V: TRBV30
DNA: TGTGCCTGGAGTCTTTTGGGGGGGTCTGGGGCCAACGTCCTGACTTTC
CDR3: CAWSLLGGSGANVLTF

D: TRBD1
size: NA
J: TRBJ2-4
V: TRBV24-1
DNA: TGTGCCACCAGTGATGGCTCCGGGACAGCACTAGCCAAAAACATTCAGTACTTC
CDR3: CATSDGSGTALAKNIQYF

D: TRBD1
size: NA
J: TRBJ2-7
V: TRBV27
DNA: TGTGCCAGCAGGTATGACAGGGACTCCTACGAGCAGTACTTC
CDR3: CASRYDRDSYEQYF

D: NA
size: NA
J: TRBJ2-5
V: TRBV6-2/TRBV6-3
DNA: TGTGCCAGCAGTTACCTTTCAGGGGTTCAAGAGACCCAGTACTTC
CDR3: CASSYLSGVQETQYF

D: NA
size: once
J: TRBJ1-2
V: TRBV29-1
DNA: TGCAGCGTTGAGGCAGTGACTAACTATGGCTACACCTTC
CDR3: CSVEAVTNYGYTF

D: NA
size: NA
J: TRBJ2-3
V: TRBV27
DNA: TGTGCCAGCAGTTTATCTAGGCAACTAGCCTTCACAGATACGCAGTATTTT
CDR3: CASSLSRQLAFTDTQYF

D: NA
size: NA
J: TRBJ1-2
V: TRBV28
DNA: TGTGCCAGCAGTTTAAGGGGCCCTTATGGCTACACCTTC
CDR3: CASSLRGPYGYTF

D: NA
size: NA
J: TRBJ2-1
V: TRBV19
DNA: TGTGCCAGCCAAGCTGAAAATCCCTACAATGAGCAGTTCTTC
CDR3: CASQAENPYNEQFF

D: TRBD1
size: NA
J: TRBJ1-5
V: TRBV6-5
DNA: TGTGCCAGCTCGACAGGGGGCGGTCAGCCCCAGCATTTT
CDR3: CASSTGGGQPQHF

D: NA
size: NA
J: TRBJ1-5
V: TRBV28
DNA: TGTGCCAGCAGTTTATTTACAGGCCAGCCCCAGCATTTT
CDR3: CASSLFTGQPQHF

D: NA
size: once
J: TRBJ2-1
V: TRBV11-2
DNA: TGTGCCAGCAGCTTCGGCCGCCCACTAGGTGGGCAGTTCTTC
CDR3: CASSFGRPLGGQFF

D: NA
size: NA
J: TRBJ2-5
V: TRBV10-3
DNA: TGTGCCATCAGTGAGCGGGGTCCCCCTCAAGAGACCCAGTACTTC
CDR3: CAISERGPPQETQYF

D: TRBD2
size: once
J: TRBJ2-3
V: TRBV28
DNA: TGTGCCAGCAGTTTACCGGGACTAGCGGGACCCACAGATACGCAGTATTTT
CDR3: CASSLPGLAGPTDTQYF

D: TRBD1
size: NA
J: TRBJ1-2
V: TRBV5-1
DNA: TGCGCCAGCAGCTTGACAGACAGGGGGCACGGCTACACCTTC
CDR3: CASSLTDRGHGYTF

D: NA
size: NA
J: TRBJ1-3
V: TRBV14
DNA: TGTGCCAGCAGCCAAGACTCAGGGGTCGCTGGAAACACCATATATTTT
CDR3: CASSQDSGVAGNTIYF

D: NA
size: few
J: TRBJ1-4
V: TRBV5-1
DNA: TGCGCCAGCAGCTTGGACACTTCGCGGGCTAATGAAAAACTGTTTTTT
CDR3: CASSLDTSRANEKLFF

D: NA
size: NA
J: TRBJ1-1
V: TRBV6-5
DNA: TGTGCCAGCAGTTCCCTAGGGAGCAACACTGAAGCTTTCTTT
CDR3: CASSSLGSNTEAFF

D: NA
size: NA
J: TRBJ2-2
V: TRBV7-3
DNA: TGTGCCAGCAGCTTAGGGCCCCCAACTAGGAACACCGGGGAGCTGTTTTTT
CDR3: CASSLGPPTRNTGELFF

D: TRBD2
size: NA
J: TRBJ2-1
V: TRBV27
DNA: TGTGCCAGCAGTTTGGGGACTAGCGGGAGCTCCTACAATGAGCAGTTCTTC
CDR3: CASSLGTSGSSYNEQFF

D: NA
size: few
J: TRBJ1-4
V: TRBV7-2
DNA: TGTGCCAGCAGCTTACTTTCCGGGGGTAATGAAAAACTGTTTTTT
CDR3: CASSLLSGGNEKLFF

D: NA
size: NA
J: TRBJ2-2
V: TRBV28
DNA: TGTGCCAGCAGTTTAGGGCTAGCGATGAACACCGGGGAGCTGTTTTTT
CDR3: CASSLGLAMNTGELFF

D: NA
size: NA
J: TRBJ1-5
V: TRBV30
DNA: TGTGCCTGGAACGGAGGAGGGGATCAGCCCCAGCATTTT
CDR3: CAWNGGGDQPQHF

D: NA
size: few
J: TRBJ2-2
V: TRBV6-5
DNA: TGTGCCAGCAGACAGGGAGCCACCGGGGAGCTGTTTTTT
CDR3: CASRQGATGELFF

D: NA
size: NA
J: TRBJ2-7
V: TRBV3-1/TRBV3-2
DNA: TGTGCCAGCAGTCCCTACGAGCCCTCCTACGAGCAGTACTTC
CDR3: CASSPYEPSYEQYF

D: TRBD1
size: few
J: TRBJ1-2
V: TRBV28
DNA: TGTGCCAGCAGTTCAAGGGGGCGAGGCTATGGCTACACCTTC
CDR3: CASSSRGRGYGYTF

D: NA
size: NA
J: TRBJ2-7
V: TRBV28
DNA: TGTGCCAGCAGGGAGGGGGCGCTCAACGAGCAGTACTTC
CDR3: CASREGALNEQYF

D: NA
size: NA
J: TRBJ1-5
V: TRBV18
DNA: TGTGCCAGCTCACGAGACACCAATCAGCCCCAGCATTTT
CDR3: CASSRDTNQPQHF